This entry describes one TCR beta chain. The antigen is not known. This sample was taken from a study of early T cells in non-severe SARS-CoV-2 infection. The wider study: The study sequenced bulk RNA from unsorted whole blood, with chains unpaired.

Study-level results: VDJdb-based annotation leaned toward anti-spike CD8 responses and missed private and CD4 specificities.

Individual cDNA molecules received unique molecular identifiers during library preparation. TCRdb re-called the 5' RACE reads with MiXCR, one entry per CDR3 protein. Altogether about 68,000 distinct CDR3 sequences are present, about 12% being singletons, with the ten largest covering approximately 1.7%. Germline values: CDR1 SEHNR, CDR2 FQNEAQ (reference sequence). Deletions cut 8 bases from V and 0 bases from J, with 13 bases between. The CDR3 has 14 amino acids. The receptor comes from an adult who was a healthcare worker with PCR-confirmed SARS-CoV-2 infection or an uninfected control (not recorded which). Specimen: whole blood. V usage is TRBV7-9 and J usage is TRBJ1-1; no clear D. The CDR3 here is CASRLGRMNTEAFF. The CDR3 region has the DNA TGTGCCAGCCGACTTGGTCGAATGAACACTGAAGCTTTCTTT. The entire variable domain, with the rest obtained from reference TRBV7-9 and TRBJ1-1, is as follows: DTGVSQNPRHKITKRGQNVTFRCDPISEHNRLYWYRQTLGQGPEFLTYFQNEAQLEKSRLLSDRFSAERPKGSFSTLEIQRTEQGDSAMYLCASRLGRMNTEAFFGQGTRLTVV.